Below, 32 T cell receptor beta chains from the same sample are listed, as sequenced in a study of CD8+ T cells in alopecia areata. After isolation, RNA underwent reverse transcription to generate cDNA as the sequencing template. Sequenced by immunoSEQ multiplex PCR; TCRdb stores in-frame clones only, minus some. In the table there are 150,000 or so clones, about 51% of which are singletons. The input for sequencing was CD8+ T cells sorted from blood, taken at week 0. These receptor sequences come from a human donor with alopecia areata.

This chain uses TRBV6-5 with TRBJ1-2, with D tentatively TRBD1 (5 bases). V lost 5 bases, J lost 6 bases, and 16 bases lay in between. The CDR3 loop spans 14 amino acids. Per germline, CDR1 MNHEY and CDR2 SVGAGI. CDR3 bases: TGTGCCAGCAGTAATCCAGGGAGTGCGAATGGCTACACCTTC. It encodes CASSNPGSANGYTF.

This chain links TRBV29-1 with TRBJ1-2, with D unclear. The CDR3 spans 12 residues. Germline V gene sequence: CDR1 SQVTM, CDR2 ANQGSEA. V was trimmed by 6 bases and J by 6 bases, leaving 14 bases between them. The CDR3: CSVVTSEDGYTF. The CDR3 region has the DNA TGCAGCGTCGTTACGTCGGAGGATGGCTACACCTTC.

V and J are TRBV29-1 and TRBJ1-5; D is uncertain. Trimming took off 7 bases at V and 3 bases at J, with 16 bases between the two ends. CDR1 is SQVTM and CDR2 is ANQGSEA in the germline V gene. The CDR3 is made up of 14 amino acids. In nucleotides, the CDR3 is TGCAGCGCCCGATCAGGAGATCTCAATCAGCCCCAGCATTTT. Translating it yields CSARSGDLNQPQHF.

CDR3 residues: CAWSVVVSGGTDTQYF. DNA of the CDR3: TGTGCCTGGAGTGTAGTGGTTAGCGGGGGGACAGATACGCAGTATTTT. The rearrangement links TRBV30 to TRBJ2-3; 10 bases agree with TRBD2. The CDR3 totals 16 residues. Germline CDR1 and CDR2: GTSNPN and SVGIG (reference sequence). J was trimmed by 3 bases and V by 0 bases; bases with no gene match: 6.

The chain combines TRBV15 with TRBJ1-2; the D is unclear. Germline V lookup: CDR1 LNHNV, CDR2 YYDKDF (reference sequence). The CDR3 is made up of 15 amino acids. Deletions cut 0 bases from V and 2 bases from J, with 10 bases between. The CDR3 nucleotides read TGTGCCACCAGCAGAGATAAGAGTGGCAACTATGGCTACACCTTC. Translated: CATSRDKSGNYGYTF.

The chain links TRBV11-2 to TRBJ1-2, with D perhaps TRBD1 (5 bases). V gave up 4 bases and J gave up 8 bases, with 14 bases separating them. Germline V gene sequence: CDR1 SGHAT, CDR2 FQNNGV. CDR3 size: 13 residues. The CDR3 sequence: CASSSSGTSGYTF. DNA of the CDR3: TGTGCCAGCAGCTCATCCGGGACGTCAGGCTACACCTTC. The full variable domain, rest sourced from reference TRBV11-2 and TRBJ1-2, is EAGVAQSPRYKIIEKRQSVAFWCNPISGHATLYWYQQILGQGPKLLIQFQNNGVVDDSQLPKDRFSAERLKGVDSTLKIQPAKLEDSAVYLCASSSSGTSGYTFGSGTRLTVV.

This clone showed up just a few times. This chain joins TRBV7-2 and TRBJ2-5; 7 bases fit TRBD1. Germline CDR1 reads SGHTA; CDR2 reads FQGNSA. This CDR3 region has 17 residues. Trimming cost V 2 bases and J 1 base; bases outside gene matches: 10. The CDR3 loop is CASSLYGQGDTQETQYF. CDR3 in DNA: TGTGCCAGCAGCTTATATGGCCAGGGGGATACCCAAGAGACCCAGTACTTC. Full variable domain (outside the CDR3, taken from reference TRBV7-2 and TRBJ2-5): GAGVSQSPSNKVTEKGKDVELRCDPISGHTALYWYRQSLGQGLEFLIYFQGNSAPDKSGLPSDRFSAERTGGSVSTLTIQRTQQEDSAVYLCASSLYGQGDTQETQYFGPGTRLLVL.

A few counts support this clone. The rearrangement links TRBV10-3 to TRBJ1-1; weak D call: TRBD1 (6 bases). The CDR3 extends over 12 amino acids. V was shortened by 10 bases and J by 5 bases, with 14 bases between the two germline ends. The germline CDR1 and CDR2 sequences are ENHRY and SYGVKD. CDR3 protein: CATRGGSTEAFF. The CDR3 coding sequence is TGTGCCACCAGGGGAGGATCTACTGAAGCTTTCTTT.

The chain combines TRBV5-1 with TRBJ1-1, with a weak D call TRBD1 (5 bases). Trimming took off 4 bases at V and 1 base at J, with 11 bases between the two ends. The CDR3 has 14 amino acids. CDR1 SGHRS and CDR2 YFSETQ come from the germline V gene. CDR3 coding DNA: TGCGCCAGCAGCCCCGATGGGGGGAACACTGAAGCTTTCTTT. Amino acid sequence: CASSPDGGNTEAFF.

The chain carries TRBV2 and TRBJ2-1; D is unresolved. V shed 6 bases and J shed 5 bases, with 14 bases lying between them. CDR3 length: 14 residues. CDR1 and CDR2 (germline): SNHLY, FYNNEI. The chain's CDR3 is CASSPGQRDNEQFF. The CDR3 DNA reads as TGTGCCAGCAGCCCCGGGCAAAGGGACAATGAGCAGTTCTTC.

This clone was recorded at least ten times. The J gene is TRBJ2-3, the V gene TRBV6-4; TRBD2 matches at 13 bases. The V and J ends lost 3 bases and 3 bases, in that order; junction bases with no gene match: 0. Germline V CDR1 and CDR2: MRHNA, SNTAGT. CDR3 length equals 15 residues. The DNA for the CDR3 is TGTGCCAGCAGTGAGACTAGCGGGGGGACAGATACGCAGTATTTT. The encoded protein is CASSETSGGTDTQYF.

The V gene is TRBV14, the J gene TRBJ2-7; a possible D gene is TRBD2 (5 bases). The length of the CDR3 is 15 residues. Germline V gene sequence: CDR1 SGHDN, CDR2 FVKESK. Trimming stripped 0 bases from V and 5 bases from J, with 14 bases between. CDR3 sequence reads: CASSQEWRTPDEQYF. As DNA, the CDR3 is TGTGCCAGCAGCCAAGAGTGGAGGACCCCAGACGAGCAGTACTTC.

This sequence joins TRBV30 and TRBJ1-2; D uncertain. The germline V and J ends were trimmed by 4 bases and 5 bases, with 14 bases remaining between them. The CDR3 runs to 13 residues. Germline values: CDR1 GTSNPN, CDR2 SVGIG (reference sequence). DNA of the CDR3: TGTGCCTGGACCTATGGAGACCTATATGGCTACACCTTC. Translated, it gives CAWTYGDLYGYTF.

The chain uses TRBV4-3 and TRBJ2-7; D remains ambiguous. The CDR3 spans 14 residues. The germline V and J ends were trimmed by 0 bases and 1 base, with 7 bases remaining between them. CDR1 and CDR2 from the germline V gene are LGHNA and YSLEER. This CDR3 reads CASSQESVSYEQYF. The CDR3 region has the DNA TGCGCCAGCAGCCAAGAATCAGTTTCCTACGAGCAGTACTTC.

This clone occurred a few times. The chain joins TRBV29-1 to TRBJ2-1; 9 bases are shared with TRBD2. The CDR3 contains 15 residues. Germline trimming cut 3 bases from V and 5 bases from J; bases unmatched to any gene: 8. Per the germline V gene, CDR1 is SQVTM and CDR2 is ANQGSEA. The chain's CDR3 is CSVEWSGGRDNEQFF. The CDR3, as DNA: TGCAGCGTTGAGTGGAGCGGGGGGCGAGACAATGAGCAGTTCTTC.

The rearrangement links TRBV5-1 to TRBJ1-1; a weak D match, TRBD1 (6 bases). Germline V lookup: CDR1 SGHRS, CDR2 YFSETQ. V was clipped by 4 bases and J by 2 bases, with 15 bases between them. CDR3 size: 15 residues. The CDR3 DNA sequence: TGCGCCAGCAGCCCGGACAGAATAAGCAACACTGAAGCTTTCTTT. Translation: CASSPDRISNTEAFF.

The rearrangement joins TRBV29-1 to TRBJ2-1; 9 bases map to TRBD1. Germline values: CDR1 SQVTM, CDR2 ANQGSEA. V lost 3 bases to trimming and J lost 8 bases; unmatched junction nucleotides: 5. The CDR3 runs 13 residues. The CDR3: CSVERDRVYEQFF. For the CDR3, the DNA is TGCAGCGTTGAGCGGGACAGGGTGTATGAGCAGTTCTTC.

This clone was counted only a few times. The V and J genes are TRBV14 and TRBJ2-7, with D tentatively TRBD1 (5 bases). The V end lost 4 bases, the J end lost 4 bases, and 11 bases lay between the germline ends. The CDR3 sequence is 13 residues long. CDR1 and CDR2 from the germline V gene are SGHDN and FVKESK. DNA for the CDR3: TGTGCCAGCAGCCCGCCAGGGTGGTACGAGCAGTACTTC. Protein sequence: CASSPPGWYEQYF.

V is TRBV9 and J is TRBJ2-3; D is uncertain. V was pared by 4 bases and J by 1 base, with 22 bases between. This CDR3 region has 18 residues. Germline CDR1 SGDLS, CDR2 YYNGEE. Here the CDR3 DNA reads TGTGCCAGCAGCTTAGCCCCCAGTAGTGGGGTAGGCACAGATACGCAGTATTTT. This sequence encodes CASSLAPSSGVGTDTQYF.

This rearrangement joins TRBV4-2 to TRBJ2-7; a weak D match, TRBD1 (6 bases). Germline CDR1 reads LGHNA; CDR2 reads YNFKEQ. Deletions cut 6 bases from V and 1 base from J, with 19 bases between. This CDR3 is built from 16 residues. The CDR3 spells CASSQGHRDGSYEQYF. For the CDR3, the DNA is TGTGCCAGCAGTCAGGGGCATCGGGACGGATCCTACGAGCAGTACTTC.

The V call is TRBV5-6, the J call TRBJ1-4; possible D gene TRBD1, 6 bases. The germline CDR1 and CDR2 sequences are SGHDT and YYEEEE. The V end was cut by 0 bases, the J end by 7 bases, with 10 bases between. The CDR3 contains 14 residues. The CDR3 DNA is TGTGCCAGCAGCTTGGAACAGGGTGGTGAAAAACTGTTTTTT. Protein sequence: CASSLEQGGEKLFF.

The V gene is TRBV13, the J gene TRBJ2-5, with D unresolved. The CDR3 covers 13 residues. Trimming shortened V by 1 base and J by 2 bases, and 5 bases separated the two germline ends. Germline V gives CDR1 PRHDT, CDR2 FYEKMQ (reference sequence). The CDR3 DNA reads TGTGCCAGCAGCTTAGTTGGGCAAGAGACCCAGTACTTC. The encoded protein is CASSLVGQETQYF. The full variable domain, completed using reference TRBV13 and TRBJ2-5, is AAGVIQSPRHLIKEKRETATLKCYPIPRHDTVYWYQQGPGQDPQFLISFYEKMQSDKGSIPDRFSAQQFSDYHSELNMSSLELGDSALYFCASSLVGQETQYFGPGTRLLVL.

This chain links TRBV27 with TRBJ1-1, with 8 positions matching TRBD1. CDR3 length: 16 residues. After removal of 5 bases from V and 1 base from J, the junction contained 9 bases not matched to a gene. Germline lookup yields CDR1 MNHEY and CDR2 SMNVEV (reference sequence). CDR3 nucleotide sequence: TGTGCCAGCAGTCCACTACAGGGGGTCGGGAACACTGAAGCTTTCTTT. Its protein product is CASSPLQGVGNTEAFF.

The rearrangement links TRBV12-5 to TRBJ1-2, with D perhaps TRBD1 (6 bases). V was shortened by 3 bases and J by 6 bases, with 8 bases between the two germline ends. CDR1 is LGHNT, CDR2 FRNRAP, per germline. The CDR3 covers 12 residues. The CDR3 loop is CASGLQGHGYTF. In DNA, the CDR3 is TGTGCTAGTGGTTTACAGGGCCATGGCTACACCTTC.

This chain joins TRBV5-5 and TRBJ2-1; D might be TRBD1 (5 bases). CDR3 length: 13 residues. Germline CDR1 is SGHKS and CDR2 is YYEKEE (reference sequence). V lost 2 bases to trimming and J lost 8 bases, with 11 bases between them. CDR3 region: CASSFPRGDEQFF. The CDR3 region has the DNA TGTGCCAGCAGCTTCCCTAGGGGCGATGAGCAGTTCTTC.

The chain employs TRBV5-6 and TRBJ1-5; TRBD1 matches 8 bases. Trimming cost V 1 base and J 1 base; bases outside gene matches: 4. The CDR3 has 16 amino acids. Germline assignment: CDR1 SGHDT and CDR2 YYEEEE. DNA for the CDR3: TGTGCCAGCAGCTTGAGGACAGGGAGCAGCAATCAGCCCCAGCATTTT. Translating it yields CASSLRTGSSNQPQHF.

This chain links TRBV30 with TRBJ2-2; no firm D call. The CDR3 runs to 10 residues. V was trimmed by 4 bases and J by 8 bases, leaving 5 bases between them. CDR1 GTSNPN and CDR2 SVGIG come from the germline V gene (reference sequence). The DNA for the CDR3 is TGTGCCTGGAAGGCTGGGGAGCTGTTTTTT. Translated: CAWKAGELFF. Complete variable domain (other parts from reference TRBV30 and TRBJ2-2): SQTIHQWPATLVQPVGSPLSLECTVEGTSNPNLYWYRQAAGRGLQLLFYSVGIGQISSEVPQNLSASRPQDRQFILSSKKLLLSDSGFYLCAWKAGELFFGEGSRLTVL.

DNA for the CDR3: TGCGCCAGCAGCCAAGATATCACGGGCAGGGCCGGTCGATTCACCATCACAGATACGCAGTATTTT. Protein: CASSQDITGRAGRFTITDTQYF. The chain is built from TRBV4-3 and TRBJ2-3; D is possibly TRBD1 (5 bases). CDR1 is LGHNA and CDR2 is YSLEER in the germline V gene. With 0 bases removed from V and 2 bases from J, the gap between germline ends came to 30 bases. The CDR3 is made up of 22 amino acids.

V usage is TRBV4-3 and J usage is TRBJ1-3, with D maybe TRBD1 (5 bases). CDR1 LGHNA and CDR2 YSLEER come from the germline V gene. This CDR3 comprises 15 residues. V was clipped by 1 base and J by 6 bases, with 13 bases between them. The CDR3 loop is CASSQARDRPNTIYF. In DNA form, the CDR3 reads TGCGCCAGCAGCCAAGCACGGGACCGTCCAAACACCATATATTTT.

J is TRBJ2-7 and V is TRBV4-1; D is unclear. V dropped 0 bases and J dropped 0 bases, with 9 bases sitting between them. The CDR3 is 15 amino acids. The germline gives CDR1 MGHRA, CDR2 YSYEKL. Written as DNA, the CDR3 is TGCGCCAGCAGCCAAGATCCGGGTAGCTCCTACGAGCAGTACTTC. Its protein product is CASSQDPGSSYEQYF.

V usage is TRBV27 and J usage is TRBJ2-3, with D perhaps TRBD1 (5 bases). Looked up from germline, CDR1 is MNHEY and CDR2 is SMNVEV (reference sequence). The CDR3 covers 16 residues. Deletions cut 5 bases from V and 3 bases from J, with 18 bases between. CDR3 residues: CASSPSVGERTDTQYF. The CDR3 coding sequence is TGTGCCAGCAGTCCCTCGGTAGGGGAAAGGACAGATACGCAGTATTTT.

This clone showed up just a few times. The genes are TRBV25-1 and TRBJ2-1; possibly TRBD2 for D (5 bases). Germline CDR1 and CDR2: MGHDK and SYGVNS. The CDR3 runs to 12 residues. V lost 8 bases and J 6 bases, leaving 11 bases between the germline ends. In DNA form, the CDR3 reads TGTGCCAGCGGGAGAGGTAGCAATGAGCAGTTCTTC. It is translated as CASGRGSNEQFF.